The sequence of this TCR beta chain was determined in a study of blood T cell repertoires in COVID-19. Across the whole study: Sample material is recorded as cDNA or gDNA derived from T cells, B-cell-depleted T cells, or PBMCs.

Assay: immunoSEQ multiplex PCR; the TCRdb copy retains only in-frame clones and omits some. This sample has hundreds of thousands of clones, with approximately 90% found just once. The CDR3 has 17 amino acids. CDR1 is KGHSH, CDR2 LQKENI, per germline. Trimming at V came to 2 bases and at J to 1 base, leaving 6 bases not matched to a gene. Participant ages covered roughly 18 to 89 years across 25 or so US areas. Donors in Cohort 3 counted as recovered after two negative PCRs, clearance, or symptom resolution. The clonotype originates from a woman between 18 and 30 years old who had recovered from COVID-19. The rearrangement uses TRBV18 and TRBJ1-3; TRBD1 aligns across 9 bases. Sequenced: PBMCs or T cells enriched from blood (not recorded which). This CDR3 reads CASSPKIQGASGNTIYF. CDR3 DNA sequence: TGTGCCAGCTCACCAAAGATACAGGGGGCTTCTGGAAACACCATATATTTT.